These 30 T cell receptor beta chains share one sample of origin, sequenced in a study of cytomegalovirus exposure and HLA in healthy donors. Primers: 60 Vbeta forward and 13 Jbeta reverse. Produced via immunoSEQ multiplex PCR; TCRdb's table is partial and in-frame only. Listed are more than 45,000 clones; roughly 4% falls within the top ten. The sequenced sample was PBMCs. The source of these receptors is a male donor in good health and CMV-seronegative.

This chain connects TRBV18 to TRBJ1-1; the D gene is possibly TRBD1 (6 bases). This CDR3 contains 14 residues. Germline V lookup: CDR1 KGHSH, CDR2 LQKENI. Deletions cut 4 bases from V and 4 bases from J, with 13 bases between. CDR3 nucleotides: TGTGCCAGCTCACTATACGACAGGTCCACTGAAGCTTTCTTT. Translation gives CASSLYDRSTEAFF.

The chain recombines TRBV2 with TRBJ2-1, with 7 bases fitting TRBD1. The V and J ends lost 8 bases and 10 bases, in that order; junction bases with no gene match: 14. CDR1 is SNHLY, CDR2 FYNNEI, per germline. The CDR3 is 14 amino acids. CDR3 protein: CASEGAGVGVEQFF. Here the CDR3 DNA reads TGTGCCAGCGAGGGGGCAGGGGTAGGAGTCGAGCAGTTCTTC.

The V and J genes are TRBV29-1 and TRBJ1-1, with D unresolved. Trimming stripped 6 bases from V and 1 base from J, with 12 bases between. CDR3 length equals 13 residues. CDR1 SQVTM and CDR2 ANQGSEA come from the germline V gene. Here the CDR3 DNA reads TGCAGCGTAGTCGCGGTGAGGAACACTGAAGCTTTCTTT. Translation: CSVVAVRNTEAFF.

This chain links TRBV30 with TRBJ1-1; D not certain. The CDR3 contains 15 residues. The V end lost 4 bases, the J end lost 5 bases, and 20 bases lay between the germline ends. CDR1 is GTSNPN and CDR2 is SVGIG in the germline V gene (reference sequence). The CDR3 reads CAWTLTPASRTEAFF. In nucleotides, the CDR3 is TGTGCCTGGACCCTTACCCCGGCCAGCAGGACTGAAGCTTTCTTT.

The J gene is TRBJ2-2, the V gene TRBV7-3, with TRBD2 as a possible D gene (6 bases). Between the trimmed V and J ends, which lost 1 base and 3 bases, there was a span of 15 bases. Per germline, CDR1 SGHTA and CDR2 FQGTGA. This CDR3 is 17 amino acids long. As DNA, the CDR3 is TGTGCCAGCAGCTTAATACCCCGGCGGGGCGACACCGGGGAGCTGTTTTTT. It codes for CASSLIPRRGDTGELFF.

The V gene is TRBV29-1, the J gene TRBJ2-7; TRBD1 matches at 7 bases. CDR1 is SQVTM and CDR2 is ANQGSEA in the germline V gene. V was pared by 7 bases and J by 5 bases, with 8 bases of the junction left unmatched. CDR3 size: 12 residues. The CDR3 DNA follows: TGCAGCGGCACAGGGGACGCGGACGAGCAGTACTTC. Translation: CSGTGDADEQYF.

The CDR3 loop is CASSRAATPTGVSYEQYF. Written as DNA, the CDR3 is TGTGCCAGTAGTCGAGCCGCCACGCCGACAGGGGTCTCCTACGAGCAGTACTTC. The chain recombines TRBV19 with TRBJ2-7; TRBD1 matches at 8 bases. This CDR3 spans 18 amino acids. CDR1 and CDR2 from the germline V gene are LNHDA and SQIVND (reference sequence). The V gene end was trimmed by 5 bases and the J gene end by 0 bases; junction bases not matched to a gene: 15.

The chain combines TRBV30 with TRBJ2-7, with D uncertain. Between the trimmed V and J ends, which lost 2 bases and 9 bases, there was a span of 17 bases. This CDR3 spans 13 amino acids. CDR1 and CDR2 (germline): GTSNPN, SVGIG (reference sequence). For the CDR3, the DNA is TGTGCCTGGAGTCCGAACCGAGTACGCGGGCAGTACTTC. Protein: CAWSPNRVRGQYF.

The gene calls are TRBV27 and TRBJ2-7; the D is unclear. Trimming took off 4 bases at V and 2 bases at J, with 9 bases between the two ends. The length of the CDR3 is 13 residues. Per the germline V gene, CDR1 is MNHEY and CDR2 is SMNVEV (reference sequence). For the CDR3, the DNA is TGTGCCAGCAGTTACGCGGATGCCTACGAGCAGTACTTC. This sequence encodes CASSYADAYEQYF.

The chain is built from TRBV9 and TRBJ2-6; tentative D call: TRBD1 (5 bases). Germline CDR1 and CDR2: SGDLS and YYNGEE. V dropped 3 bases and J dropped 2 bases, with 9 bases sitting between them. This CDR3 comprises 15 residues. The CDR3 bases are TGTGCCAGCAGCGCGGAAGGGGCTGGGGCCAACGTCCTGACTTTC. Amino acids: CASSAEGAGANVLTF.

The CDR3 region has the DNA TGTGCCAGCAGCTTAGAGCAGGGTGTTAACTATGGCTACACCTTC. This gives the protein CASSLEQGVNYGYTF. The chain is built from TRBV7-9 and TRBJ1-2, with D possibly TRBD1 on 5 matching bases. V lost 1 base to trimming and J lost 1 base, with 10 bases between them. This CDR3 region has 15 residues. Germline CDR1 SEHNR, CDR2 FQNEAQ (reference sequence).

V usage is TRBV2 and J usage is TRBJ1-3, with 10 bases that match TRBD1. The CDR3 consists of 15 residues. Losses at the gene ends were 7 bases for V and 4 bases for J; bases not matched to a gene: 7. Germline loops: CDR1 SNHLY, CDR2 FYNNEI. The CDR3: CASTRQGARGNTIYF. For the CDR3, the DNA is TGTGCCAGCACAAGACAGGGGGCGCGAGGAAACACCATATATTTT.

The chain employs TRBV30 and TRBJ2-1, with D uncertain. With 3 bases removed from V and 5 bases from J, the gap between germline ends came to 5 bases. Looked up from germline, CDR1 is GTSNPN and CDR2 is SVGIG (reference sequence). CDR3 length: 11 amino acids. CDR3 bases: TGTGCCTGGAGGGGCGACAATGAGCAGTTCTTC. It yields the protein CAWRGDNEQFF.

This sequence joins TRBV6-6 and TRBJ2-6; D is unclear. This CDR3 is 15 amino acids long. V was shortened by 6 bases and J by 0 bases, with 9 bases between the two germline ends. Germline CDR1 reads MNHNY; CDR2 reads SVGAGI (reference sequence). The CDR3 region has the DNA TGTGCCAGCAGCCCTCGCGTCTCTGGGGCCAACGTCCTGACTTTC. Protein: CASSPRVSGANVLTF.

This chain links TRBV2 with TRBJ2-7, with D unclear. V shed 1 base and J shed 4 bases, with 8 bases lying between them. CDR3 length: 13 amino acids. Germline CDR1 SNHLY, CDR2 FYNNEI. The CDR3 region has the DNA TGTGCCAGCAGTGAAGAATCCAGATACGAGCAGTACTTC. It codes for CASSEESRYEQYF.

The CDR3: CASSLGGRGTDTQYF. CDR3 sequence (DNA): TGTGCCAGCAGCTTGGGCGGGAGGGGCACAGATACGCAGTATTTT. The J gene is TRBJ2-3, the V gene TRBV11-3; TRBD2 matches at 9 bases. There are 15 residues in the CDR3. Germline-derived CDR1 and CDR2 are SGHNT and YENEEA. V shed 3 bases and J 1 base; nucleotides not matched to a gene: 2.

The chain has TRBV30 and TRBJ1-1; D might be TRBD1 (5 bases). In germline, CDR1 is GTSNPN, CDR2 SVGIG (reference sequence). The CDR3 spans 15 residues. The V and J ends lost 3 bases and 0 bases respectively, with 14 bases between them. CDR3 region: CAWSRKGKLNTEAFF. CDR3 nucleotide sequence: TGTGCCTGGAGCAGGAAGGGGAAGCTGAACACTGAAGCTTTCTTT.

This sequence joins TRBV5-1 and TRBJ2-3; 8 positions agree with TRBD1. With V trimmed by 0 bases and J by 7 bases, 4 bases remained unmatched. Germline CDR1 SGHRS, CDR2 YFSETQ. The CDR3 spans 14 residues. CDR3 amino acids: CASSLGTGTYTQYF. DNA for the CDR3: TGCGCCAGCAGCTTGGGGACAGGGACCTATACGCAGTATTTT. The entire variable domain, with the rest obtained from reference TRBV5-1 and TRBJ2-3, is as follows: KAGVTQTPRYLIKTRGQQVTLSCSPISGHRSVSWYQQTPGQGLQFLFEYFSETQRNKGNFPGRFSGRQFSNSRSEMNVSTLELGDSALYLCASSLGTGTYTQYFGPGTRLTVL.

Here the CDR3 DNA reads TGTGCCAGCAGCTTAACTAGCGGAGATACGCAGTATTTT. Translation: CASSLTSGDTQYF. The V call is TRBV7-3, the J call TRBJ2-3; the D gene is possibly TRBD2 (6 bases). The CDR3 spans 13 residues. Trimming took 0 bases from V and 5 from J, leaving 6 bases between them. CDR1 is SGHTA, CDR2 FQGTGA, per germline.

The V and J genes are TRBV5-4 and TRBJ2-6, with 10 bases aligning to TRBD1. The CDR3 has 17 amino acids. V lost 4 bases, J lost 0 bases, and 4 bases stayed unmatched. Germline V gives CDR1 SGHNT, CDR2 YYREEE (reference sequence). CDR3 nucleotide sequence: TGTGCCAGCAGCGCGGGACAGGGGCTCTCTGGGGCCAACGTCCTGACTTTC. It is translated as CASSAGQGLSGANVLTF.

The gene calls are TRBV4-1 and TRBJ2-7, with 11 positions matching TRBD1. The CDR3 is 15 amino acids. Germline values: CDR1 MGHRA, CDR2 YSYEKL. V lost 4 bases to trimming and J lost 2 bases; unmatched junction nucleotides: 4. For the CDR3, the DNA is TGCGCCAGCAGCCGGGACAGGGGGGGAACCTACGAGCAGTACTTC. Encoded protein: CASSRDRGGTYEQYF.

This chain joins TRBV5-4 and TRBJ1-3; D possibly corresponds to TRBD1 (5 bases). Germline V gene data show CDR1 as SGHNT and CDR2 as YYREEE (reference sequence). This CDR3 comprises 15 residues. V was clipped by 4 bases and J by 4 bases, with 15 bases between them. CDR3 DNA: TGTGCCAGCAGCGCGAAAGGGGAGGCGGGAAACACCATATATTTT. Amino acids: CASSAKGEAGNTIYF.

V is TRBV28 and J is TRBJ2-6; D gene uncertain. The CDR3 totals 16 residues. The germline V gene encodes CDR1 MDHEN and CDR2 SYDVKM. V shed 6 bases and J shed 1 base, with 13 bases lying between them. The DNA for the CDR3 is TGTGCCAGCAGAAACGGTGCATTTTCTGGGGCCAACGTCCTGACTTTC. It specifies CASRNGAFSGANVLTF.

This chain connects TRBV30 to TRBJ2-7, with 7 bases identical to TRBD1. There are 13 residues in the CDR3. Germline V gives CDR1 GTSNPN, CDR2 SVGIG (reference sequence). Trimming cost V 4 bases and J 4 bases; bases outside gene matches: 7. The CDR3 DNA reads as TGTGCCTGGACCGACAGGGCTGGGTACGAGCAGTACTTC. Translated: CAWTDRAGYEQYF.

The chain carries TRBV11-2 and TRBJ2-3; D may be TRBD2 (5 bases). Germline V lookup: CDR1 SGHAT, CDR2 FQNNGV. The CDR3 totals 14 residues. The germline V and J ends were trimmed by 1 base and 6 bases, with 11 bases remaining between them. The CDR3 DNA is TGTGCCAGCAGCTTAGTCAATCGCGGGGATACGCAGTATTTT. It is translated as CASSLVNRGDTQYF. Full variable domain (missing parts from reference TRBV11-2 and TRBJ2-3): EAGVAQSPRYKIIEKRQSVAFWCNPISGHATLYWYQQILGQGPKLLIQFQNNGVVDDSQLPKDRFSAERLKGVDSTLKIQPAKLEDSAVYLCASSLVNRGDTQYFGPGTRLTVL.

The rearrangement links TRBV10-3 to TRBJ1-1; D call uncertain. Germline V gives CDR1 ENHRY, CDR2 SYGVKD. The CDR3 sequence is 13 residues long. Trimming cost V 6 bases and J 0 bases, with 8 bases left between them. The CDR3 is CAISPNMNTEAFF. The DNA for the CDR3 is TGTGCCATCAGCCCCAACATGAACACTGAAGCTTTCTTT.

This chain links TRBV30 with TRBJ1-6; 8 positions agree with TRBD1. The CDR3 covers 16 residues. The germline gives CDR1 GTSNPN, CDR2 SVGIG (reference sequence). J gave up 2 bases and V 3 bases, and 6 bases lay outside the gene matches. The CDR3 loop reads CAWRVGQGTYNSPLHF. CDR3 in DNA: TGTGCCTGGAGGGTTGGACAGGGAACCTATAATTCACCCCTCCACTTT.

The gene calls are TRBV18 and TRBJ1-1; 9 bases line up with TRBD1. CDR3 length: 16 amino acids. V lost 3 bases to trimming and J lost 4 bases; unmatched junction nucleotides: 9. Germline V gene data show CDR1 as KGHSH and CDR2 as LQKENI. The CDR3 spells CASSPGIQGAGTEAFF. The CDR3 DNA reads TGTGCCAGCTCACCGGGGATACAGGGGGCCGGCACTGAAGCTTTCTTT.

The chain couples TRBV6-5 to TRBJ2-7; perhaps TRBD2 as D (6 bases). This CDR3 has 14 amino acids. Deletions cut 0 bases from V and 7 bases from J, with 13 bases between. Germline CDR1 reads MNHEY; CDR2 reads SVGAGI. In DNA, the CDR3 is TGTGCCAGCAGTTACTCGTCAGCGGGCCTAGAGCAGTACTTC. Translating gives CASSYSSAGLEQYF.

J is TRBJ1-1 and V is TRBV4-2; D is uncertain. V dropped 1 base and J dropped 8 bases, with 8 bases sitting between them. The CDR3 sequence is 12 residues long. Germline loops: CDR1 LGHNA, CDR2 YNFKEQ. The chain's CDR3 is CASSQGASEAFF. CDR3 in DNA: TGTGCCAGCAGCCAAGGGGCGAGCGAAGCTTTCTTT.